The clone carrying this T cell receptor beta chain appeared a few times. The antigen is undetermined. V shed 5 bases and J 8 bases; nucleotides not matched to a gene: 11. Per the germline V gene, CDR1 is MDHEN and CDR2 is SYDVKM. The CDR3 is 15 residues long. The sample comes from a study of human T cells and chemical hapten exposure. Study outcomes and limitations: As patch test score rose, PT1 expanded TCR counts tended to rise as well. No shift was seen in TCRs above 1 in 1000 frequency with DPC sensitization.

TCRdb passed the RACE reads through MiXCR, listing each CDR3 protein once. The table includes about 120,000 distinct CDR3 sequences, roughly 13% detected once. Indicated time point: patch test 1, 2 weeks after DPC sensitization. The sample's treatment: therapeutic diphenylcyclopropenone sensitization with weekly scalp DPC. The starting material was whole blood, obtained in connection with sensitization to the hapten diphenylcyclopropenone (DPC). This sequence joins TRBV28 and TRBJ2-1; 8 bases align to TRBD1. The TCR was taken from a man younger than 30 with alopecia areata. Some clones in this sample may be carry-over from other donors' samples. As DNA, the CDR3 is TGTGCCAGCAGTCCCGGGACAGGTGAGGCGGATGAGCAGTTCTTC. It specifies CASSPGTGEADEQFF. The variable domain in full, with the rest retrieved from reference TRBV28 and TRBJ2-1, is DVKVTQSSRYLVKRTGEKVFLECVQDMDHENMFWYRQDPGLGLRLIYFSYDVKMKEKGDIPEGYSVSREKKERFSLILESASTNQTSMYLCASSPGTGEADEQFFGPGTRLTVL.